One and the same sample provided the 28 T cell receptor beta chains below, sequenced in a study of blood T cells in healthy people across ages. Next came a second PCR, run for 7 to 11 cycles, which used a sample-barcoded 5' primer along with a J-beta primer mix. TCRdb passed the 5' RACE reads through MiXCR, listing each CDR3 protein once. The table has around 1,500,000 distinct CDR3 sequences, 35% to 45% seen once; the top ten hold 7% to 9.5%. The sample consisted of blood. These receptors all stem from a woman between 18 and 29 years old in good health.

V gene TRBV12-3 or TRBV12-4 combines with J gene TRBJ2-5; 12 nucleotides agree with TRBD2. CDR3 size: 16 residues. The junction had 7 bases not matched to a gene; V was cut back by 3 bases and J by 5 bases. Written as DNA, the CDR3 is TGTGCCAGCAGTTTCGGACTAGCGGGATTTGGGGAGACCCAGTACTTC. This encodes CASSFGLAGFGETQYF.

In its sample, this clonotype was seen a few times. This chain connects TRBV20-1 to TRBJ2-1, with D possibly matching TRBD2 (6 bases). V gave up 1 base and J gave up 0 bases, with 10 bases separating them. The CDR3 runs 15 residues. Germline CDR1 reads DFQATT; CDR2 reads SNEGSKA (reference sequence). CDR3 region: CSARASVGSYNEQFF. CDR3 nucleotide sequence: TGCAGTGCTAGAGCTAGCGTCGGCTCCTACAATGAGCAGTTCTTC.

This CDR3 is CASREGLLTDTQYF. For the CDR3, the DNA is TGTGCCAGCAGGGAGGGGTTACTCACAGATACGCAGTATTTT. The chain uses TRBV6-1 and TRBJ2-3, with a tentative D call TRBD2 (6 bases). The V gene lost 6 bases and the J gene lost 2 bases, with 12 bases spanning the gap. Germline CDR1 and CDR2: MNHNS and SASEGT. There are 14 residues in the CDR3.

Notes on this clonotype: One end of the junction is discordant with germline, which a read error may explain. The chain is built from TRBV29-1 and TRBJ2-3, with 7 bases matching TRBD2. CDR3 length: 14 amino acids. The V gene's germline CDR1 is SQVTM and CDR2 ANQGSEA. CDR3 in DNA: TGCGGCGTTGAAGAGGCGGGGGTCACAGATACGCAGTATTTT. It specifies CGVEEAGVTDTQYF.

This clonotype has a handful of counts. This chain connects TRBV20-1 to TRBJ2-4; TRBD1 aligns across 9 bases. The DNA matches TRBJ2-7 better at its end, which makes the J call doubtful. Germline V gene data show CDR1 as DFQATT and CDR2 as SNEGSKA (reference sequence). This CDR3 is 14 amino acids long. CDR3 coding DNA: TGCAGTGCTAGGGAGGGGACAGGGTCTAACGAGCAGTACTTC. It codes for CSAREGTGSNEQYF.

This chain uses TRBV9 with TRBJ2-5, with 9 bases fitting TRBD2. The CDR3 spans 15 residues. Germline V lookup: CDR1 SGDLS, CDR2 YYNGEE. Trimming cost V 0 bases and J 11 bases; bases outside gene matches: 11. The CDR3 DNA reads TGTGCCAGCAGCGTAGAGCCTAGCGGGACCAATGAGCAGTACTTC. The encoded protein is CASSVEPSGTNEQYF.

The sample holds one count of this clonotype. V is TRBV19 and J is TRBJ1-1; unclear D gene. The CDR3 consists of 13 residues. The germline gives CDR1 LNHDA, CDR2 SQIVND (reference sequence). The V and J ends lost 6 bases and 4 bases respectively, with 12 bases between them. This CDR3 is CASSYRAPTEAFF. CDR3 DNA: TGTGCCAGTAGCTATAGGGCCCCCACTGAAGCTTTCTTT.

This clonotype was picked up one time. This chain joins TRBV14 and TRBJ1-2; D is perhaps TRBD1 (5 bases). Looked up from germline, CDR1 is SGHDN and CDR2 is FVKESK. Deletions cut 4 bases from V and 1 base from J, with 16 bases between. CDR3 length: 16 amino acids. CDR3 coding DNA: TGTGCCAGCAGCCCCGTTAGCAGGGCGGATAACTATGGCTACACCTTC. Its protein product is CASSPVSRADNYGYTF.

This clonotype turned up a few times. This rearrangement joins TRBV20-1 to TRBJ1-2; 9 nucleotides match TRBD1. The CDR3 sequence is 14 residues long. Trimming took 8 bases from V and 7 from J; bases not matched to a gene: 14. In germline, CDR1 is DFQATT, CDR2 SNEGSKA (reference sequence). Here the CDR3 reads CSPPTTGGGSGYTF. As DNA, the CDR3 is TGCAGTCCACCAACAACAGGGGGCGGGAGTGGCTACACCTTC.

The chain combines TRBV19 with TRBJ1-1; D possibly corresponds to TRBD1 (5 bases). V shed 3 bases and J shed 4 bases, with 12 bases lying between them. From germline, CDR1 is LNHDA and CDR2 SQIVND (reference sequence). The CDR3 sequence is 14 residues long. DNA for the CDR3: TGTGCCAGTAGTATCCTCGACAGATCCACTGAAGCTTTCTTT. Residues: CASSILDRSTEAFF.

This clonotype was detected only a few times. The genes are TRBV10-2 and TRBJ2-5, with TRBD1 as a possible D gene (5 bases). The V gene lost 7 bases and the J gene lost 0 bases, with 12 bases spanning the gap. The CDR3 is 14 amino acids. Germline loops: CDR1 WSHSY, CDR2 SAAADI. The CDR3 sequence is CASKGRAHQETQYF. In nucleotides, the CDR3 is TGCGCCAGCAAGGGCAGGGCCCACCAAGAGACCCAGTACTTC.

The rearrangement links TRBV2 to TRBJ2-7, with D possibly matching TRBD1 (6 bases). CDR3 length: 14 amino acids. The V gene lost 6 bases and the J gene lost 0 bases, with 12 bases spanning the gap. Germline V gene sequence: CDR1 SNHLY, CDR2 FYNNEI. This CDR3 reads CASRPQGSSYEQYF. The CDR3 DNA reads TGTGCCAGCAGGCCGCAGGGGAGCTCCTACGAGCAGTACTTC.

This clonotype has a handful of counts. The V call is TRBV4-1, the J call TRBJ2-7; D uncertain. Germline CDR1 is MGHRA and CDR2 is YSYEKL. The CDR3 totals 15 residues. V was shortened by 4 bases and J by 2 bases, with 15 bases between the two germline ends. The CDR3 loop reads CASSPLYSLPYEQYF. CDR3 nucleotides: TGCGCCAGCAGCCCCCTCTACAGCCTTCCCTACGAGCAGTACTTC.

The chain has TRBV20-1 and TRBJ2-4; no reliable D call. Germline lookup yields CDR1 DFQATT and CDR2 SNEGSKA (reference sequence). Between the trimmed V and J ends, which lost 5 bases and 5 bases, there was a span of 13 bases. The CDR3 covers 13 residues. Written as DNA, the CDR3 is TGCAGTGCTTACGTCGGGCAGGAAAACATTCAGTACTTC. As protein: CSAYVGQENIQYF.

The chain links TRBV2 to TRBJ2-7; D possibly matches TRBD1 or TRBD2 (5 bases each). Germline CDR1 SNHLY, CDR2 FYNNEI. The CDR3 sequence is 15 residues long. Between the trimmed V and J ends, which lost 7 bases and 0 bases, there was a span of 16 bases. CDR3 nucleotide sequence: TGTGCCAGCAAGGGGACCTGGCAGCGCTCCTACGAGCAGTACTTC. Protein product: CASKGTWQRSYEQYF.

The CDR3 protein is CASSGTPTQYF. CDR3 DNA: TGTGCCAGCAGCGGGACTCCGACCCAGTACTTC. The V call is TRBV3-1, the J call TRBJ2-5, with TRBD2 as a possible D gene (6 bases). Trimming left V 5 bases short and J 7 bases short, with 8 bases between. Per the germline V gene, CDR1 is LGHDT and CDR2 is YNNKEL (reference sequence). The CDR3 is made up of 11 amino acids.

The rearrangement links TRBV27 to TRBJ2-5; 10 nucleotides line up with TRBD1. The closer fit of TRBJ2-7 to the DNA end suggests the J call may be wrong. From germline, CDR1 is MNHEY and CDR2 SMNVEV (reference sequence). The CDR3 totals 15 residues. The CDR3 DNA reads as TGTGCCAGCAGTCCTCGACAGGGGGCGGGCTACGAGCAGTACTTC. This gives the protein CASSPRQGAGYEQYF.

A few counts support this clonotype. The chain recombines TRBV7-2 with TRBJ2-5; D uncertain. The germline V and J ends were trimmed by 1 base and 11 bases, with 14 bases remaining between them. CDR3 length: 13 amino acids. Germline assignment: CDR1 SGHTA and CDR2 FQGNSA. This chain's CDR3 is CASSLGGAEEQYF. The DNA of the CDR3 is TGTGCCAGCAGCTTAGGCGGTGCCGAGGAGCAGTACTTC.

The rearrangement joins TRBV29-1 to TRBJ2-1, with D possibly TRBD1 on 6 matching bases. Germline loops: CDR1 SQVTM, CDR2 ANQGSEA. The CDR3 is 12 amino acids. Trimming removed 6 bases from V and 7 bases from J, with 13 bases in between. DNA for the CDR3: TGCAGCGTAGTACACAGGGTAAATGAGCAGTTCTTC. This encodes CSVVHRVNEQFF.

The rearrangement joins TRBV6-1 to TRBJ2-7, with D uncertain. CDR3 length equals 15 residues. The germline CDR1 and CDR2 sequences are MNHNS and SASEGT. The ends were cut back, 6 bases at V and 4 bases at J, with 19 bases in the middle. Here the CDR3 reads CASRPRGINMYEQYF. The CDR3 DNA reads TGTGCCAGCAGACCCCGTGGGATTAATATGTACGAGCAGTACTTC.

This clonotype was seen only a few times. The V and J genes are TRBV12-3 or TRBV12-4 and TRBJ2-2; perhaps TRBD2 as D (5 bases). With 3 bases removed from V and 8 bases from J, the gap between germline ends came to 7 bases. This CDR3 region has 12 residues. The CDR3 DNA follows: TGTGCCAGCAGTTTCGGGGTTGGGGAGCTGTTTTTT. This sequence encodes CASSFGVGELFF.

This clonotype appeared many times. For the CDR3, the DNA is TGTGCCAGCAGTTGGGACGGATCGAGCTACGAGCAGTACTTC. As protein: CASSWDGSSYEQYF. The chain links TRBV27 to TRBJ2-7, with D perhaps assigned TRBD1 or TRBD2 (5 bases each). The CDR3 length is 14 residues. Looked up from germline, CDR1 is MNHEY and CDR2 is SMNVEV (reference sequence). Trimming left V 4 bases short and J 3 bases short, with 13 bases between.

This rearrangement joins TRBV2 to TRBJ2-5; D not resolved. CDR1 is SNHLY, CDR2 FYNNEI, per germline. Trimming cost V 5 bases and J 11 bases, with 21 bases left between them. The CDR3 is 14 residues long. CDR3 region: CASSWKQSYVEQYF. CDR3 bases: TGTGCCAGCAGTTGGAAACAGAGCTACGTTGAGCAGTACTTC. The variable domain in full, with the rest retrieved from reference TRBV2 and TRBJ2-5, is EPEVTQTPSHQVTQMGQEVILRCVPISNHLYFYWYRQILGQKVEFLVSFYNNEISEKSEIFDDQFSVERPDGSNFTLKIRSTKLEDSAMYFCASSWKQSYVEQYFGPGTRLLVL.

The chain combines TRBV3-1 with TRBJ2-1; 10 nucleotides line up with TRBD2. The J call may not be correct, given that the DNA end is closer to TRBJ2-7. Germline V gene data show CDR1 as LGHDT and CDR2 as YNNKEL (reference sequence). This CDR3 has 16 residues. CDR3 protein: CASRAFRTSGHNEQYF. Written as DNA, the CDR3 is TGTGCCAGCAGGGCGTTCCGGACTAGCGGCCACAATGAGCAGTACTTC.

This clonotype has more than one count but fewer than ten. The gene calls are TRBV6-6 and TRBJ1-1, with 9 bases aligning to TRBD1. The germline V gene has CDR1 MNHNY and CDR2 SVGAGI (reference sequence). There are 17 residues in the CDR3. V gave up 7 bases and J gave up 2 bases; unmatched junction bases: 14. The CDR3 DNA is TGTGCCAGCAACCCGGGACAGGGCTTTTCAAGTAACACTGAAGCTTTCTTT. Translation gives CASNPGQGFSSNTEAFF.

In its sample, this clonotype was seen a few times. The chain combines TRBV20-1 with TRBJ1-2; TRBD1 is a possible D gene (5 bases). The CDR3 is 17 amino acids. Germline CDR1 reads DFQATT; CDR2 reads SNEGSKA (reference sequence). V lost 3 bases and J 2 bases, leaving 22 bases between the germline ends. The CDR3 is CSARRPGTPTRNYGYTF. CDR3 coding DNA: TGCAGTGCTAGGCGGCCCGGGACCCCCACTCGGAACTATGGCTACACCTTC.

The CDR3 here is CSARGGAAEKKQFF. CDR3 sequence (DNA): TGCAGCGCCAGGGGGGGAGCGGCAGAGAAAAAGCAGTTCTTC. The chain links TRBV20-1 to TRBJ2-1; D may correspond to TRBD1 or TRBD2 (7 bases each). CDR3 length equals 14 residues. CDR1 DFQATT and CDR2 SNEGSKA come from the germline V gene (reference sequence).

V and J are TRBV29-1 and TRBJ2-2; D is unresolved. Germline lookup yields CDR1 SQVTM and CDR2 ANQGSEA. The CDR3 contains 13 residues. V lost 3 bases and J 0 bases, leaving 5 bases between the germline ends. The CDR3 sequence: CSVDRPNTGELFF. CDR3 nucleotide sequence: TGCAGCGTTGACAGGCCGAACACCGGGGAGCTGTTTTTT.